A few counts support the clone carrying this T cell receptor (beta chain). Its target is unknown. Since all of the isolated RNA was reverse transcribed, expressed TCRB transcripts were what got sequenced. The assay was immunoSEQ multiplex PCR, and TCRdb's table has in-frame clones only and misses some. In the table there are roughly 130,000 clones, 16% of which are singletons. This sample stems from a study of beta chain features in type 1 diabetes. Study details: Healthy donors and patients showed comparable age, gender and cell yields. Findings and caveats of the study: Among patients, naive, central memory and Treg TCRB repertoires appeared more similar than among healthy donors. The study found fewer insertions and more deletions at VDJ junctions in type 1 diabetes patients. It was not settled here whether HLA type affects TCRB rearrangement. All four CD4+ subsets from Type 1 diabetes patients carried moderately but significantly shorter TCRB CDR3s.

The CDR3 is 13 residues long. Germline V CDR1 and CDR2: SGHRS, YFSETQ. The J segment lost 4 bases and the V segment lost 3 bases, leaving 2 bases of the junction unmatched. Material for sequencing was central memory CD4+ T cells from blood. V is TRBV5-1 and J is TRBJ2-5; 8 bases agree with TRBD2. The source of this sequence is a man aged 25-40 years with type 1 diabetes. The CDR3 sequence is CASSSAGVETQYF. In DNA form, the CDR3 reads TGCGCCAGCAGCTCAGCGGGGGTAGAGACCCAGTACTTC.